These T cell receptor beta chains were read from a single sample in a study of response to subunit inactivated influenza vaccine. TCRdb reprocessed the RT-PCR reads with MiXCR, giving one entry per CDR3 protein. The table shows about 830,000 distinct CDR3 sequences, with around a sixth occurring only once. Source: PBMCs from blood, taken more than 4 days after vaccination. The receptors shown here come from a middle-aged man who received an inactivated influenza vaccine. Each CDR3 is given with its conserved first and last residue. Each record gives: V gene, CDR3 protein.

>TRBV7-9
CASSDPDSWGANVLTF
>TRBV27
CSSSPTGIGEQYF
>TRBV7-9
CASSRGQGTGGELIF
>TRBV29-1
CSVGAPMVLPGANVLTF
>TRBV4-1
CASSPTSTGINTEAFF
>TRBV6-5
CASSYPPGTDTQYF
>TRBV7-9
CASRETGTNTDTQYF
>TRBV11-2
CASSPVQGGYEQYF
>TRBV7-2
CASSLEGSGAVTEAFF
>TRBV20-1
CSARLGGHRYEQYF
>TRBV5-1
CASSLRGQGEAEQYF
>TRBV5-1
CASSLSGGAFGNTIYF
>TRBV5-5
CASSWRGTSGIPYEQYF
>TRBV4-2
CASSQVYGTNPYEQYF
>TRBV4-3
CASSQDPGQGGYEQYF
>TRBV10-3
CAGGDGYSYEQYF
>TRBV5-1
CASSLAPIGTSGGAEQFF
>TRBV7-8
CASSLVVGGGQYF
>TRBV20-1
CSALRDIRLGLAQHF
>TRBV7-3
CASSFQGGSPEQFF
>TRBV12-3/TRBV12-4
CASSLYRDNGYTF
>TRBV20-1
CSAEEIAAADYEQYF
>TRBV7-2
CASSLAAGGSSGNTIYF
>TRBV6-2/TRBV6-3
CASTHWGSGENTEAFF
>TRBV20-1
CSAPPPLAGYQETQYF
>TRBV4-3
CASSQEPGGREQYF
>TRBV20-1
CSARDSREITGELFF
>TRBV10-3
CAISETGASGTDTQYF
>TRBV6-5
CASSYSSSGRNEQFF
>TRBV11-2
CASSLGSLYGYTF
>TRBV24-1
CATSSMGQGLNTQYF
>TRBV20-1
CSASPGLAGMTDTQYF